This T cell receptor beta chain was captured in a study of glioma-infiltrating T cells. Overall study context: Dexamethasone exposure before glioma surgery was limited to six or fewer days.

As concerns this clonotype: Its antigen is unknown.

Study-wide points: A blood CDR3 motif signature was depleted in highly divergent patients. Above-expected tissue-blood divergence occurred in all gliomas, most in low-grade ones. CDR3 overlap between tissue and blood was very small.

Using RNA template, CDR3s of TCR alpha and beta were amplified with iRepertoire arm-PCR. Via MiXCR, TCRdb re-called the multiplex PCR reads, giving one row per CDR3 protein. In the table there are 300,000 to 400,000 distinct CDR3 sequences, roughly two fifths of which are singletons. CDR3 length: 13 amino acids. V gave up 6 bases and J gave up 7 bases, with 15 bases separating them. Germline V CDR1 and CDR2: LGHDT, YNNKEL (reference sequence). The specimen sequenced was glioma tissue, nonneoplastic brain tissue, or PBMCs (not recorded which). The rearrangement links TRBV3-1 to TRBJ1-1, with D uncertain. The source of this sequence is a human donor with low-grade glioma or glioblastoma, undergoing nonglioma brain surgery, or in good health (not recorded which). The CDR3 is CASRLGQASEAFF. DNA for the CDR3: TGTGCCAGCAGACTCGGGCAGGCCAGTGAAGCTTTCTTT.